This T cell receptor beta chain was recovered during a study of blood T cell repertoires in COVID-19. Study-wide context: The United States, Italy and Spain supplied acute and convalescent COVID-19 samples.

In the original workflow: Reference gene primers were amplified, and this amplification served to estimate nucleated cell counts. Some clones are missing from TCRdb's copy, which holds only in-frame ones; the method was immunoSEQ multiplex PCR. V, J and clone size were drawn from that table, and D and trimming were deduced from the DNA. The profile shows 46,000 or so clones, about nine tenths of them singletons. Germline V gives CDR1 GTSNPN, CDR2 SVGIG (reference sequence). The CDR3 consists of 14 residues. V lost 2 bases, J lost 2 bases, and 10 bases lay in between. The rearrangement uses TRBV30 and TRBJ1-3, with D possibly TRBD1 on 5 matching bases. The sequencing sample was made of peripheral blood. This receptor was obtained from a man aged 55-75 years with active or convalescent COVID-19. The DNA of the CDR3 is TGTGCCTGGAGTTTAGGACAAGCTGGAAACACCATATATTTT. It specifies CAWSLGQAGNTIYF.